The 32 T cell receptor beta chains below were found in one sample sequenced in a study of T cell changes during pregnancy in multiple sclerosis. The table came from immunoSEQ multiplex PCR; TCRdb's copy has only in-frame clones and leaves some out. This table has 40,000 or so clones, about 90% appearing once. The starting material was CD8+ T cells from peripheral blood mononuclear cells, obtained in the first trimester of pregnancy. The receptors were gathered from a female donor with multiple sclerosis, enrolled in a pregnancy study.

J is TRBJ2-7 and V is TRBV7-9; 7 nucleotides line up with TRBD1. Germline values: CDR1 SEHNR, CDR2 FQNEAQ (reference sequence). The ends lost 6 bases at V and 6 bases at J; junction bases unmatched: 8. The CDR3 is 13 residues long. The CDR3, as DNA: TGTGCCAGCAGTCGGCCCCGGGACAGCGAGCAGTACTTC. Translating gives CASSRPRDSEQYF.

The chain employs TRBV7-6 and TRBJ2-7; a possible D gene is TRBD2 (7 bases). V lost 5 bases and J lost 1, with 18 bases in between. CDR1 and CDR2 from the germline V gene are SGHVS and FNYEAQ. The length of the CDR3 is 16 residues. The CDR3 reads CASSPGVGGESYEQYF. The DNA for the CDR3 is TGTGCCAGCAGCCCAGGGGTGGGGGGGGAGTCCTACGAGCAGTACTTC.

The CDR3 DNA reads as TGTGCCAGTAGCGGGGAATCCTACGAGCAGTACTTC. It translates to CASSGESYEQYF. This chain links TRBV19 with TRBJ2-7; D is perhaps TRBD2 (5 bases). The ends were cut back, 6 bases at V and 1 base at J, with 7 bases in the middle. Germline values: CDR1 LNHDA, CDR2 SQIVND (reference sequence). The CDR3 runs 12 residues. The full variable domain, in which reference TRBV19 and TRBJ2-7 provide the parts outside the CDR3, is DGGITQSPKYLFRKEGQNVTLSCEQNLNHDAMYWYRQDPGQGLRLIYYSQIVNDFQKGDIAEGYSVSREKKESFPLTVTSAQKNPTAFYLCASSGESYEQYFGPGTRLTVT.

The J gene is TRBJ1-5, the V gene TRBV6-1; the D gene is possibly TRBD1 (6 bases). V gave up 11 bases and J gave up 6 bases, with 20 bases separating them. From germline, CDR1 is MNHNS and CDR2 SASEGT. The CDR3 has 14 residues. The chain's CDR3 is CACGRGGMGQPQHF. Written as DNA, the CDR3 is TGTGCCTGTGGGAGGGGGGGGATGGGTCAGCCCCAGCATTTT.

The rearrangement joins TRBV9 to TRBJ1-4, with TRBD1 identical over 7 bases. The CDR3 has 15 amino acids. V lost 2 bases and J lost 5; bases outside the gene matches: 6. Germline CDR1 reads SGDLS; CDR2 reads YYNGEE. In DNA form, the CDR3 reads TGTGCCAGCAGCGTCGAGGGGGCTCTCAATGAAAAACTGTTTTTT. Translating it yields CASSVEGALNEKLFF.

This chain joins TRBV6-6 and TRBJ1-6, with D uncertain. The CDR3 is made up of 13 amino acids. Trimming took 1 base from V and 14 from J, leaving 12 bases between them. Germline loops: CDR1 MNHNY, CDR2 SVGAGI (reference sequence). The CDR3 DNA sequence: TGTGCCAGCAGTTACTTGGAGGAGTTGGCCCTCCACTTT. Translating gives CASSYLEELALHF.

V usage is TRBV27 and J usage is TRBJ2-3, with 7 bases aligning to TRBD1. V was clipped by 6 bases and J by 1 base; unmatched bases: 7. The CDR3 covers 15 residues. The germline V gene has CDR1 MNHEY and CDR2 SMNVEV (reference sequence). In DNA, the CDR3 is TGTGCCAGCAGACTAGACAGGGCCCGCACAGATACGCAGTATTTT. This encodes CASRLDRARTDTQYF.

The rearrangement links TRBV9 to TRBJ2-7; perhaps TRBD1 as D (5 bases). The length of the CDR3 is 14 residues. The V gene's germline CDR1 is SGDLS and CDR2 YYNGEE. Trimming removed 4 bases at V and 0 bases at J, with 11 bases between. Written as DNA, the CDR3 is TGTGCCAGCAGCACAGGACCGTACTCCTACGAGCAGTACTTC. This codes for CASSTGPYSYEQYF. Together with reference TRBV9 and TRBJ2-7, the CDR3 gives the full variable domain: DSGVTQTPKHLITATGQRVTLRCSPRSGDLSVYWYQQSLDQGLQFLIQYYNGEERAKGNILERFSAQQFPDLHSELNLSSLELGDSALYFCASSTGPYSYEQYFGPGTRLTVT.

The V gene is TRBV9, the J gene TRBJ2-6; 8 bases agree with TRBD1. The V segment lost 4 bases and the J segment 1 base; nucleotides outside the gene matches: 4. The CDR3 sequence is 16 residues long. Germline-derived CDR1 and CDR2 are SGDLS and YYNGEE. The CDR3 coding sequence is TGTGCCAGCAGCCTGCACAGGGGGTCTGGGGCCAACGTCCTGACTTTC. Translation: CASSLHRGSGANVLTF. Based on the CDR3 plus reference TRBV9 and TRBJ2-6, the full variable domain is DSGVTQTPKHLITATGQRVTLRCSPRSGDLSVYWYQQSLDQGLQFLIQYYNGEERAKGNILERFSAQQFPDLHSELNLSSLELGDSALYFCASSLHRGSGANVLTFGAGSRLTVL.

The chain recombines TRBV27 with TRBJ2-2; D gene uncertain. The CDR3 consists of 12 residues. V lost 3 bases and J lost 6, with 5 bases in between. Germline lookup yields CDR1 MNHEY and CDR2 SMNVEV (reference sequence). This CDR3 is CASSFLPGELFF. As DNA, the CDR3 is TGTGCCAGCAGTTTTCTACCCGGGGAGCTGTTTTTT.

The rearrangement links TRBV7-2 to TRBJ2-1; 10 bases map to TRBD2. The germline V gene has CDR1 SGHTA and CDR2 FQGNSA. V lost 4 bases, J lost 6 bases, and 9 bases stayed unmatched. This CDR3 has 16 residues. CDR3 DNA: TGTGCCAGCAGCTGGTATCTAGCGGGGGCTAGCAATGAGCAGTTCTTC. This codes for CASSWYLAGASNEQFF.

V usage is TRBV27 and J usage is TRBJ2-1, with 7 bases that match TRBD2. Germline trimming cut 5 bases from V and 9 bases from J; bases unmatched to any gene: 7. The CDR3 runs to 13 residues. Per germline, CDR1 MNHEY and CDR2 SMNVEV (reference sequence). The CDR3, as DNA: TGTGCCAGCAGTACGGGACTATGGGGTGAGCAGTTCTTC. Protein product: CASSTGLWGEQFF.

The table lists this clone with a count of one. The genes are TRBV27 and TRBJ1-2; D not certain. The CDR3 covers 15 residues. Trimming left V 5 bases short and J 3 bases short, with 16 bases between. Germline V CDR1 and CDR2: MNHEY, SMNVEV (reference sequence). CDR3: CASSPHASVDYGYTF. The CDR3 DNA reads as TGTGCCAGCAGTCCGCACGCGTCCGTTGACTATGGCTACACCTTC.

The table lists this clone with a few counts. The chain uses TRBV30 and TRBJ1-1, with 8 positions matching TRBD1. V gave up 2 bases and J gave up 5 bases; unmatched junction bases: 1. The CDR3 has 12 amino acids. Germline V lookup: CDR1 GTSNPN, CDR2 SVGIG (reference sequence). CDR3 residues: CAWSRQGTEAFF. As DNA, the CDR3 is TGTGCCTGGAGTAGACAGGGGACTGAAGCTTTCTTT.

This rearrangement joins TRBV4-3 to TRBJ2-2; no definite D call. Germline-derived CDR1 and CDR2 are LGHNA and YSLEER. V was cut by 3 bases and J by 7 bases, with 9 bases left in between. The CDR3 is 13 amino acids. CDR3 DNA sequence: TGCGCCAGCAGCCAGCAGTATCTCGGGGAGCTGTTTTTT. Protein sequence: CASSQQYLGELFF.

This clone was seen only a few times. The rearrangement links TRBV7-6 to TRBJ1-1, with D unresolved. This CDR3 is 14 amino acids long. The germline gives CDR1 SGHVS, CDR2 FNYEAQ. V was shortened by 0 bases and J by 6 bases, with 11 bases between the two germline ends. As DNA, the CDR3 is TGTGCCAGCAGCTTAGCCGTCCGAGGATCTGAAGCTTTCTTT. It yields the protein CASSLAVRGSEAFF.

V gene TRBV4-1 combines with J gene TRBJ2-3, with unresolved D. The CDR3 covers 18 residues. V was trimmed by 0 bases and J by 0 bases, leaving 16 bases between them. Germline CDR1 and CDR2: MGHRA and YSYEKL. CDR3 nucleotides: TGCGCCAGCAGCCAAGAGCCCGCCCAGTCCAGTAGCACAGATACGCAGTATTTT. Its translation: CASSQEPAQSSSTDTQYF.

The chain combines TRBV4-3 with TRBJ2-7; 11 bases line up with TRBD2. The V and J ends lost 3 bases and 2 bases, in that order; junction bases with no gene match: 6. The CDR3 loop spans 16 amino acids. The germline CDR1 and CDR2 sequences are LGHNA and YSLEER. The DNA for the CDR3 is TGCGCCAGCAGCCATTACTTAGCGGGGGGGACCTACGAGCAGTACTTC. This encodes CASSHYLAGGTYEQYF.

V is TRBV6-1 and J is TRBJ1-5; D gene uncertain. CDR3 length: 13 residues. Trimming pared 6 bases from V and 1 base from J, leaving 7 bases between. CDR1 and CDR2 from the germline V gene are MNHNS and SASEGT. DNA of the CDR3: TGTGCCAGCAGCTCGGAGAGCAATCAGCCCCAGCATTTT. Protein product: CASSSESNQPQHF.

The DNA of the CDR3 is TGCAGCGGTAGACTAGCGGGAGGCTACAATGAGCAGTTCTTC. Its protein is CSGRLAGGYNEQFF. This chain links TRBV29-1 with TRBJ2-1, with 13 bases aligning to TRBD2. Germline V lookup: CDR1 SQVTM, CDR2 ANQGSEA. The ends lost 7 bases at V and 3 bases at J; junction bases unmatched: 3. The CDR3 is made up of 14 amino acids.

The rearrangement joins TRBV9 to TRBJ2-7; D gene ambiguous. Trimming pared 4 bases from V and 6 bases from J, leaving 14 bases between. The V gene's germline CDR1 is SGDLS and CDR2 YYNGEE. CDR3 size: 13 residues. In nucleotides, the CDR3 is TGTGCCAGCAGCCTAAGGAGTTCTGTCGAGCAGTACTTC. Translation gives CASSLRSSVEQYF.

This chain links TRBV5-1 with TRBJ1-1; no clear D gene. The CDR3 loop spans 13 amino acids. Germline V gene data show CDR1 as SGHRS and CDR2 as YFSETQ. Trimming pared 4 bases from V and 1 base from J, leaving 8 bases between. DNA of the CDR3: TGCGCCAGCAGCGTCGAGAAGAACACTGAAGCTTTCTTT. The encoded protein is CASSVEKNTEAFF. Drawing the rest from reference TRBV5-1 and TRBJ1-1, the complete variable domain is KAGVTQTPRYLIKTRGQQVTLSCSPISGHRSVSWYQQTPGQGLQFLFEYFSETQRNKGNFPGRFSGRQFSNSRSEMNVSTLELGDSALYLCASSVEKNTEAFFGQGTRLTVV.

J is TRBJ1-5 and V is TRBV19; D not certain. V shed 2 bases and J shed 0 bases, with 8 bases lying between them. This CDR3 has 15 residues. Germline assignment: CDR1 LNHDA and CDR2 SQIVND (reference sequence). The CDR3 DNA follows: TGTGCCAGTAGTATACAGGAATATAGCAATCAGCCCCAGCATTTT. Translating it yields CASSIQEYSNQPQHF.

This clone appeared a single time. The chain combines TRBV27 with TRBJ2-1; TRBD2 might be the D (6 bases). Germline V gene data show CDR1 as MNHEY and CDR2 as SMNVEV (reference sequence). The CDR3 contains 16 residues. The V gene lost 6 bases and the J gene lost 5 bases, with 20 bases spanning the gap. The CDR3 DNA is TGTGCCAGCAGCCCAAACTCCGGGACTTACGACAATGAGCAGTTCTTC. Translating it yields CASSPNSGTYDNEQFF.

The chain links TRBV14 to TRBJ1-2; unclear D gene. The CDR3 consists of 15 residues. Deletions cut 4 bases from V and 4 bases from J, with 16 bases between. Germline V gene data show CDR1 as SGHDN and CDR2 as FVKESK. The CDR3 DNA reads TGTGCCAGCAGCCTAATATCGGGCGAGGGCTATGGCTACACCTTC. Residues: CASSLISGEGYGYTF. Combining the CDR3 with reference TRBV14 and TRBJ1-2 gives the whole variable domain EAGVTQFPSHSVIEKGQTVTLRCDPISGHDNLYWYRRVMGKEIKFLLHFVKESKQDESGMPNNRFLAERTGGTYSTLKVQPAELEDSGVYFCASSLISGEGYGYTFGSGTRLTVV.

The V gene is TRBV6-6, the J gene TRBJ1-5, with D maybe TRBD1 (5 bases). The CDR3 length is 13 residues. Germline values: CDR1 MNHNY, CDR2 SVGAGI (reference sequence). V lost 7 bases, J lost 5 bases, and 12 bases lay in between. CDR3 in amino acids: CASNGGSYQPQHF. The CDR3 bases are TGTGCCAGCAATGGGGGGAGCTATCAGCCCCAGCATTTT.

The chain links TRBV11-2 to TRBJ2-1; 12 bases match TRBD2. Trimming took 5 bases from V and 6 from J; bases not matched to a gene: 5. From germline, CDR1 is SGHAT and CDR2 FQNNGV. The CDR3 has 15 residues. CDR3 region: CASSPRTSGANEQFF. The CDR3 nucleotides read TGTGCCAGCAGCCCCCGGACTAGCGGGGCCAATGAGCAGTTCTTC.

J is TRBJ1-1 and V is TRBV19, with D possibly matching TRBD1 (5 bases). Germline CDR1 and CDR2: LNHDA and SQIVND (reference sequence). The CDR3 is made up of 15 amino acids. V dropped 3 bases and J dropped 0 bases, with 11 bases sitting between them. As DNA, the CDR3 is TGTGCCAGTAGTATCGGACAAAACATGAACACTGAAGCTTTCTTT. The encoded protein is CASSIGQNMNTEAFF.

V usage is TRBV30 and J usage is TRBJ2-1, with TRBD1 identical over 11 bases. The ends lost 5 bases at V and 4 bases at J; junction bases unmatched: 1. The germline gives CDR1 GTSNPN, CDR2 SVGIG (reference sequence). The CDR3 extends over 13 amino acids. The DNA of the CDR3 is TGTGCCTGGGGACAGGGGGCTTACAATGAGCAGTTCTTC. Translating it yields CAWGQGAYNEQFF.

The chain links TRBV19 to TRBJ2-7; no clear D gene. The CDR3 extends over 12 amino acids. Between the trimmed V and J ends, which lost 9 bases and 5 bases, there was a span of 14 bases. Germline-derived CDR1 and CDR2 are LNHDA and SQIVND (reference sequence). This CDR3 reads CASQNTAHEQYF. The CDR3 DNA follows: TGTGCCAGCCAAAATACAGCACACGAGCAGTACTTC.

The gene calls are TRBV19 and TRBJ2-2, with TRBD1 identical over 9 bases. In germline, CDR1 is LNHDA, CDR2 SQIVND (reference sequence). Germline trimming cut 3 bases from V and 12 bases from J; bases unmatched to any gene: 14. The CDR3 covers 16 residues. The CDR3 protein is CASSIGGTGLGEQLFF. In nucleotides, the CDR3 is TGTGCCAGTAGTATTGGCGGGACAGGGCTAGGTGAGCAGCTGTTTTTT.

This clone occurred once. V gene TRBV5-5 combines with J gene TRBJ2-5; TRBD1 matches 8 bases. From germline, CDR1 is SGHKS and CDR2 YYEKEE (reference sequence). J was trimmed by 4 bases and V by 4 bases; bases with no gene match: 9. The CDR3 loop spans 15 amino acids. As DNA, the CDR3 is TGTGCCAGCAGCCTGAGGGGCGGGACAGGAGAGACCCAGTACTTC. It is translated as CASSLRGGTGETQYF.